These 15 T cell receptor beta chains came from one sample sequenced in a study of blood T cell repertoires in COVID-19. Using immunoSEQ multiplex PCR, the repertoire was profiled, and TCRdb retains in-frame clones only, with some absent. The table records some 530,000 clones, approximately 83% of them present only once. Sequencing was performed on peripheral blood. These TCRs come from a human donor in a cohort sampled during active COVID-19.

The chain is built from TRBV2 and TRBJ1-2; 7 bases line up with TRBD1. Germline CDR1 is SNHLY and CDR2 is FYNNEI. The junction had 8 bases not matched to a gene; V was cut back by 6 bases and J by 4 bases. The CDR3 is 14 residues long. The CDR3 nucleotides are TGTGCCAGCAGAGGTTTACAGGGGCCCTATGGCTACACCTTC. This codes for CASRGLQGPYGYTF.

CDR3 bases: TGCGCCAGCATGGGGGGGCGCAGGAGTTCTAGGTATGGCTACACCTTC. Translation gives CASMGGRRSSRYGYTF. V gene TRBV23-1 combines with J gene TRBJ1-2; weak D call: TRBD1 (6 bases). TRBV23-1 is placed among ORFs of uncertain function. Trimming stripped 7 bases from V and 5 bases from J, with 23 bases between. The CDR3 runs 16 residues.

This clone was counted only a few times. The chain has TRBV6-5 and TRBJ1-5; the D gene is possibly TRBD1 (6 bases). Germline CDR1 and CDR2: MNHEY and SVGAGI. The V gene lost 6 bases and the J gene lost 1 base, with 10 bases spanning the gap. The length of the CDR3 is 14 residues. The CDR3 region has the DNA TGTGCCAGCAGGGGGGGGGCAAGCAATCAGCCCCAGCATTTT. Its protein product is CASRGGASNQPQHF.

The chain has TRBV6-5 and TRBJ2-3, with 8 bases that match TRBD1. CDR3 size: 14 residues. Germline trimming cut 7 bases from V and 4 bases from J; bases unmatched to any gene: 7. The germline V gene encodes CDR1 MNHEY and CDR2 SVGAGI. CDR3 coding DNA: TGTGCCAGCAAGGACAGGGTCTCCCCAGATACGCAGTATTTT. Protein product: CASKDRVSPDTQYF.

The chain has TRBV28 and TRBJ2-4; the D gene is possibly TRBD1 (5 bases). CDR1 and CDR2 (germline): MDHEN, SYDVKM. CDR3 length: 16 residues. V lost 3 bases and J lost 1, with 13 bases in between. The CDR3 nucleotides are TGTGCCAGCAGTTTCCCAGGGCCCGGGGCCAAAAACATTCAGTACTTC. Its protein product is CASSFPGPGAKNIQYF.

The chain links TRBV5-6 to TRBJ1-6, with 10 bases matching TRBD1. V gave up 3 bases and J gave up 10 bases; unmatched junction bases: 7. The CDR3 length is 15 residues. The germline CDR1 and CDR2 sequences are SGHDT and YYEEEE. In DNA form, the CDR3 reads TGTGCCAGCAGCTGGGGACAGGGGATAGGCTCACCCCTCCACTTT. Translating it yields CASSWGQGIGSPLHF.

This clone has more than one count but fewer than ten. The chain combines TRBV30 with TRBJ1-3, with 8 bases matching TRBD1. This CDR3 has 17 residues. CDR1 is GTSNPN, CDR2 SVGIG, per germline (reference sequence). V dropped 3 bases and J dropped 1; count of bases not matched to a gene: 11. The CDR3 sequence is CAWRPGTGGGSGNTIYF. The CDR3 DNA is TGTGCCTGGAGACCCGGGACAGGAGGCGGATCTGGAAACACCATATATTTT.

This chain uses TRBV5-8 with TRBJ1-1; 7 positions match TRBD1. The CDR3 loop spans 14 amino acids. Trimming cost V 1 base and J 3 bases; bases outside gene matches: 3. Germline V gene lookup returns CDR1 SGHTS and CDR2 YDEGEE. CDR3 nucleotide sequence: TGTGCCAGCAGCTTGTCGCAGGGGGACACTGAAGCTTTCTTT. Encoded protein: CASSLSQGDTEAFF.

This clone turned up a few times. The V call is TRBV3-1 (or the pseudogene TRBV3-2), the J call TRBJ1-2, with 8 bases fitting TRBD1. Germline V gene data show CDR1 as LGHDT and CDR2 as YNNKEL (reference sequence). This CDR3 region has 15 residues. Unmatched junction bases numbered 5, after V lost 3 bases and J lost 2 bases. This CDR3 is CASSHRQGRNYGYTF. CDR3 nucleotide sequence: TGTGCCAGCAGCCACCGACAGGGGCGCAACTATGGCTACACCTTC.

The chain couples TRBV7-2 to TRBJ2-7, with 9 bases matching TRBD2. The V and J ends lost 5 bases and 4 bases, in that order; junction bases with no gene match: 9. The CDR3 extends over 15 amino acids. Germline V CDR1 and CDR2: SGHTA, FQGNSA. CDR3 DNA: TGTGCCAGCAGCGGGCAGGGGAGCGGGAGGTACGAGCAGTACTTC. Encoded protein: CASSGQGSGRYEQYF.

The gene calls are TRBV5-8 and TRBJ1-5; TRBD1 agrees at 9 bases. Germline loops: CDR1 SGHTS, CDR2 YDEGEE. V was pared by 2 bases and J by 2 bases, with 2 bases of the junction left unmatched. There are 15 residues in the CDR3. The chain's CDR3 is CASSLRDRGNQPQHF. The CDR3 region has the DNA TGTGCCAGCAGCTTACGGGACAGGGGCAATCAGCCCCAGCATTTT.

The gene calls are TRBV3-1 (or the pseudogene TRBV3-2) and TRBJ1-2; unclear D gene. Trimming pared 4 bases from V and 4 bases from J, leaving 13 bases between. The CDR3 extends over 14 amino acids. CDR1 is LGHDT and CDR2 is YNNKEL in the germline V gene (reference sequence). The CDR3 protein is CASSPTVAPYGYTF. The CDR3 DNA reads TGTGCCAGCAGCCCGACCGTAGCGCCCTATGGCTACACCTTC.

The gene calls are TRBV24-1 and TRBJ2-5, with D tentatively TRBD2 (6 bases). The CDR3 is 14 amino acids. Germline V gene sequence: CDR1 KGHDR, CDR2 SFDVKD. V was clipped by 3 bases and J by 4 bases, with 11 bases between them. Written as DNA, the CDR3 is TGTGCCACCAGTGATCGGGCCGGGGGAGAGACCCAGTACTTC. Translating it yields CATSDRAGGETQYF.

The chain links TRBV19 to TRBJ2-7; possibly TRBD2 for D (6 bases). The CDR3 covers 15 residues. Germline V gives CDR1 LNHDA, CDR2 SQIVND (reference sequence). V was cut by 1 base and J by 3 bases, with 13 bases left in between. The CDR3 reads CASSIGSGWYYEQYF. CDR3 DNA sequence: TGTGCCAGTAGTATAGGGAGCGGGTGGTACTACGAGCAGTACTTC.

This chain links TRBV28 with TRBJ1-5; perhaps TRBD1 as D (6 bases). Trimming stripped 2 bases from V and 2 bases from J, with 10 bases between. This CDR3 spans 15 amino acids. Germline V CDR1 and CDR2: MDHEN, SYDVKM. The CDR3 DNA sequence: TGTGCCAGCAGTTTAGGGGGCCTTCGCAATCAGCCCCAGCATTTT. Translating it yields CASSLGGLRNQPQHF.